The T cell receptor beta chain under discussion was sequenced for a study of cytomegalovirus exposure and HLA in healthy donors. 13 Jbeta primers and 60 Vbeta primers were used for the PCR. Profiled with immunoSEQ multiplex PCR; TCRdb holds only in-frame clones, not every one. The sample records 110,000 or so clones, 74% being singletons. From germline, CDR1 is SGHRS and CDR2 YFSETQ. This CDR3 is built from 12 residues. V was clipped by 0 bases and J by 7 bases, with 5 bases between them. This clone turned up a few times. This TCR was sampled from a human donor in good health. The chain recombines TRBV5-1 with TRBJ2-1, with D uncertain. The sample consisted of PBMCs. The CDR3 is CASSLDMNEQFF. The CDR3, as DNA: TGCGCCAGCAGCTTGGATATGAATGAGCAGTTCTTC.